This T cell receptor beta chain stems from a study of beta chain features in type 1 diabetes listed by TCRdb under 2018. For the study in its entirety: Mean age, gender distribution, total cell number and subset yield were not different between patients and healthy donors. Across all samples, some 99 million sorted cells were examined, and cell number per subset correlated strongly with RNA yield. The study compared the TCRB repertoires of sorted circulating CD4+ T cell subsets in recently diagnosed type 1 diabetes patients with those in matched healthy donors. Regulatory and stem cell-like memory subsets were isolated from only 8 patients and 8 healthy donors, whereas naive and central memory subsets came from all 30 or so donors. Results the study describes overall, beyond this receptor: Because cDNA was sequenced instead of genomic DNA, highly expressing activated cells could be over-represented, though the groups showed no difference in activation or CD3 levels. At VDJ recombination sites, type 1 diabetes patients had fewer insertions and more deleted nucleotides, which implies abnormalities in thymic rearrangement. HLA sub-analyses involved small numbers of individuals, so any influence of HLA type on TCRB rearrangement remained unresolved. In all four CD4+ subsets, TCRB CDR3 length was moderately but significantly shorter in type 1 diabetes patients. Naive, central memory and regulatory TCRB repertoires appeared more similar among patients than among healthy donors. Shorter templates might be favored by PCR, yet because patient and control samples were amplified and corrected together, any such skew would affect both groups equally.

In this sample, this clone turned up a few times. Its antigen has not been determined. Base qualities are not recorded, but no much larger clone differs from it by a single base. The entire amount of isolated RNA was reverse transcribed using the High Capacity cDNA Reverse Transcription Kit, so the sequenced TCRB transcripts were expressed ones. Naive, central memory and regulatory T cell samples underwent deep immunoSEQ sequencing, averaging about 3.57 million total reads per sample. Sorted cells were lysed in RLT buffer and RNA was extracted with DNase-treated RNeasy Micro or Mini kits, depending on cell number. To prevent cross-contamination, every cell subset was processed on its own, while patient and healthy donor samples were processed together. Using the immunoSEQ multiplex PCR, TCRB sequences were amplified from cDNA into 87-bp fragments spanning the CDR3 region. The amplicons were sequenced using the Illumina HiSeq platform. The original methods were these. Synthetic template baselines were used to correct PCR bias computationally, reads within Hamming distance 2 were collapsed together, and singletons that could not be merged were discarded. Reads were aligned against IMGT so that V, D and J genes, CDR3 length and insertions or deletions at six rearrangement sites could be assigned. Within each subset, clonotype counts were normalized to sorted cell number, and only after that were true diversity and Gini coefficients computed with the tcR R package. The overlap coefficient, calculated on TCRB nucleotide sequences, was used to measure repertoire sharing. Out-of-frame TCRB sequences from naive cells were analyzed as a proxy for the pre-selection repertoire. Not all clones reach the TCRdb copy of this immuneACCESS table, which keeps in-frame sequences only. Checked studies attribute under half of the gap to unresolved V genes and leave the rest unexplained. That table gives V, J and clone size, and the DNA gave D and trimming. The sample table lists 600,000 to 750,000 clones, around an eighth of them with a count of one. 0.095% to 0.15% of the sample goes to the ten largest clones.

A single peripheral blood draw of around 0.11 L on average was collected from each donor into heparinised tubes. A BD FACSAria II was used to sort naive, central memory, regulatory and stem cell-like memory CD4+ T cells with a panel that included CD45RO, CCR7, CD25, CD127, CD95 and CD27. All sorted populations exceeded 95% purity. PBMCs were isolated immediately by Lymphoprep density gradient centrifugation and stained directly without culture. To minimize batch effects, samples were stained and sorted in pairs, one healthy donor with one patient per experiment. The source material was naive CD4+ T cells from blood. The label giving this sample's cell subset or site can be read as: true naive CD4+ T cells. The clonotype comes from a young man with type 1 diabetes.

The CDR3 sequence is CASGGGLALVGDEQFF. The nucleotide sequence reads TGTGCCAGCGGAGGGGGACTAGCCCTTGTTGGGGATGAGCAGTTCTTC. Here the chain combines TRBV27 and TRBJ2-1; TRBD2 matches 9 bases in the middle. The germline V gene (reference sequence) yields MNHEY for CDR1 and SMNVEV for CDR2. From its cysteine to its phenylalanine, the CDR3 spans 16 amino acids. Solely the CDR3 DNA is kept, with 48 bases framed from the first base. Relative to germline, V is missing 8 bases and J is missing 8 bases, with 16 bases of the junction outside any gene match.